Sequencing of this T cell receptor (beta chain) was carried out in a study of T cell responses to AZD1222 COVID-19 vaccine. Whole-study findings and limits: Most donors were white British, females outnumbered males, and clonal diversity was possibly underestimated. Researchers report vaccine-associated CD4 TCRs spanning spike, with dominance at 160-218 and 743-854. Of the AZD1222 recipients, only five to seven were seropositive at baseline.

This clone was recorded only once. Its cognate antigen is unknown. Libraries were prepared by immunoSEQ multiplex PCR; TCRdb keeps only in-frame clonotypes and omits some of them. The table has about 83,000 clones, roughly 90% seen once. V gave up 6 bases and J gave up 6 bases; unmatched junction bases: 11. Germline V gives CDR1 SNHLY, CDR2 FYNNEI. This CDR3 has 16 residues. The TCR originated in an adult in good health. This chain links TRBV2 with TRBJ2-1; 10 bases align to TRBD1. The input for sequencing was peripheral blood, taken on day 0 of MenACWY control vaccination. This CDR3 is CASREIRDRGLNEQFF. The CDR3 DNA reads as TGTGCCAGCAGAGAGATCCGGGACAGGGGTCTCAATGAGCAGTTCTTC.